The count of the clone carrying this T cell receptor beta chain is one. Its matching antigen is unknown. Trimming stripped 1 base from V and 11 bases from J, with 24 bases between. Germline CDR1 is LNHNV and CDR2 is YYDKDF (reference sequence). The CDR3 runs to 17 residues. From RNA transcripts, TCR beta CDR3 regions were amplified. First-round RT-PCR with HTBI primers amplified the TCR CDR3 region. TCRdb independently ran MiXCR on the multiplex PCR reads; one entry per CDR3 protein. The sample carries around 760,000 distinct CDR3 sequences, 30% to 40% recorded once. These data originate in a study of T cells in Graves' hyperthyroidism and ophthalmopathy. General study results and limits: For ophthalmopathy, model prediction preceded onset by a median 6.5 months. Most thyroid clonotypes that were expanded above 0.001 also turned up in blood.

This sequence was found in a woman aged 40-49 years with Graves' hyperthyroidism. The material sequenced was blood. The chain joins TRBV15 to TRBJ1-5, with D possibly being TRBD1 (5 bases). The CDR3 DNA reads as TGTGCCACCAGCAGAGGAAGGGGAGGGATTGAAGCAGAGACCCAGCATTTT. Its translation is CATSRGRGGIEAETQHF.